These T cell receptor beta chains were read from a single sample in a study of human T cells and chemical hapten exposure. One entry per CDR3 protein results from TCRdb running MiXCR on the RACE reads. The sample lists 95,000 to 150,000 distinct CDR3 sequences, approximately 15% occurring once. The material was whole blood, obtained in connection with sensitization to the hapten diphenylcyclopropenone (DPC). The receptors come from a man aged 18 to 29 with alopecia areata. Some clones in this sample may be carry-over from other donors' samples. The CDR3 runs from the conserved cysteine through the conserved F or W. A D gene is named only where the DNA matches it firmly. Rows may omit the clone size; those that give it use once, few, many or a size class.

clone size	V gene	D gene	J gene	CDR3 DNA	CDR3 protein
NA	TRBV7-9	TRBD1	TRBJ1-1	TGTGCCAGCAGATCCAAAATCTCGGGACAGTGGGCCACTGAAGCTTTCTTT	CASRSKISGQWATEAFF
NA	TRBV7-9	NA	TRBJ2-1	TGTGCCAGCAGCTTTCGAGTCTTTGAGCAGTTCTTC	CASSFRVFEQFF
many	TRBV18	TRBD1	TRBJ2-7	TGTGCCAGCTCAACATTCGACAGGGCAAGCTCCTACGAGCAGTACTTC	CASSTFDRASSYEQYF
many	TRBV19	NA	TRBJ2-7	TGTGCCAGTAGCCGGCAGGGTTGGACGTACGAGCAGTACTTC	CASSRQGWTYEQYF
few	TRBV28	NA	TRBJ1-1	TGTGCCAGCAGTCCCGGACAGCCGAACACTGAAGCTTTCTTT	CASSPGQPNTEAFF
few	TRBV20-1	NA	TRBJ1-2	TGCAGTGCTAGCGCCCACTATGGCTACACCTTC	CSASAHYGYTF
few	TRBV7-6	TRBD1	TRBJ2-2	TGTGCCAGCAGCCCCGAGGGACAGACGTCGAGGTACACCGGGGAGCTGTTTTTT	CASSPEGQTSRYTGELFF
few	TRBV29-1	NA	TRBJ2-1	TGCAGCGTTGGGGAATACAATGAGCAGTTCTTC	CSVGEYNEQFF
few	TRBV6-6	NA	TRBJ2-7	TGTGCCAGCAGTTACGGAGTAGGAGTCCCTATTGGGGAGCAGTACTTC	CASSYGVGVPIGEQYF
NA	TRBV3-1	TRBD1	TRBJ1-1	TGTGCCAGCAGCCAAGGGGTTGGGACAGGCGGTGAAGCTTTCTTT	CASSQGVGTGGEAFF
few	TRBV19	NA	TRBJ1-6	TGTGCCAGTAGCCCCTCTTCGGGGGCTTTCTCCTATAATTCACCCCTCCACTTT	CASSPSSGAFSYNSPLHF
NA	TRBV20-1	NA	TRBJ2-5	TGCAGTGCCCTCCCCTGGGACGTCCAAGAGACCCAGTACTTC	CSALPWDVQETQYF
few	TRBV18	TRBD1	TRBJ2-1	TGTGCCAGCTCACCACCGACAGGGGGCTTGATCAGCAATGAGCAGTTCTTC	CASSPPTGGLISNEQFF
many	TRBV4-1	TRBD1	TRBJ1-6	TGCGCCAGCAGCCGCCGCGTGTTGGGACAGGGGGAGGGCTCCTATAATTCACCCCTCCACTTT	CASSRRVLGQGEGSYNSPLHF
few	TRBV11-2	NA	TRBJ2-7	TGTGCCAGCAGCCAGGGGGGCGGTTACGAGCAGTACTTC	CASSQGGGYEQYF
few	TRBV15	TRBD2	TRBJ2-3	TGTGCCACCAGCAGGAGGGGACTAGCGGGGGCCAGGGGGCAGTATTTT	CATSRRGLAGARGQYF
many	TRBV5-4	TRBD2	TRBJ2-3	TGTGCCAGCAGCTTGGACCCTCTAGCGGGGGTCACAGATACGCAGTATTTT	CASSLDPLAGVTDTQYF
many	TRBV6-2/TRBV6-3	NA	TRBJ2-4	TGTGCCAGCAGTTACGACCATCTAGCCAAAAACATTCAGTACTTC	CASSYDHLAKNIQYF
NA	TRBV7-9	TRBD2	TRBJ2-1	TGTGCCAGCAGCTTATTAGCGGGGGGACTTGGTGAGCAGTTCTTC	CASSLLAGGLGEQFF
NA	TRBV28	NA	TRBJ1-5	TGTGCCAGCACCGAGACAGGAAGCAATCAGCCCCAGCATTTT	CASTETGSNQPQHF
few	TRBV6-5	NA	TRBJ2-3	TGTGCCAGCAGGAAGTTGGATACGCAGTATTTT	CASRKLDTQYF
few	TRBV2	NA	TRBJ1-4	TGTGCCAGCAGTGAGGAGCGTGACTTAAAACTGTTTTTT	CASSEERDLKLFF
few	TRBV11-2	NA	TRBJ2-7	TGTGCCAGCAGCCAAGAGACGGGGTTCCACGAGCAGTACTTC	CASSQETGFHEQYF
NA	TRBV7-9	TRBD1	TRBJ1-6	TGTGCCAGCAGGCCCGGGGACAGGAACTATTCACCCCTCCACTTT	CASRPGDRNYSPLHF
NA	TRBV11-2	NA	TRBJ2-1	TGTGCCAGCAAAAGACTAGTGTACAATGAGCAGTTCTTC	CASKRLVYNEQFF
few	TRBV12-3/TRBV12-4	NA	TRBJ1-1	TGTGCCAGCAGTCCCCTCGGGCCCACTGAAGCTTTCTTT	CASSPLGPTEAFF
NA	TRBV6-5	TRBD2	TRBJ2-3	TGTGCCAGCAGTTACGAGCGGGGGACCCGGGATACGCAGTATTTT	CASSYERGTRDTQYF
many	TRBV29-1	NA	TRBJ2-1	TGCAGCGTTGTTGAAGGCCAGGGCCGACTTGAGCAGTTCTTC	CSVVEGQGRLEQFF
few	TRBV20-1	TRBD2	TRBJ2-1	TGCAGTGCTAGTGGGCAGCGGGGGGCCACGAATGAGCAGTTCTTC	CSASGQRGATNEQFF
NA	TRBV7-6	NA	TRBJ2-7	TGTGCCAGCAGTCAAACTACAGGGAGTTGGAGCGAGCAGTACTTC	CASSQTTGSWSEQYF
few	TRBV6-2/TRBV6-3	TRBD2	TRBJ2-3	TGTGCCAGCACTCCAGGGAGGCGGGGGTTTCCAGATACGCAGTATTTT	CASTPGRRGFPDTQYF
NA	TRBV20-1	TRBD1	TRBJ1-6	TGCAGTGCTTCAGACAGGGGGTCGGAAGGTAATTCACCCCTCCACTTT	CSASDRGSEGNSPLHF
few	TRBV11-2	NA	TRBJ2-3	TGTGCCAGCAGCTTCAAGTCTTTGGCGCAGTATTTT	CASSFKSLAQYF
few	TRBV12-3/TRBV12-4	TRBD1	TRBJ1-6	TGTGCCAGCAGTCCTAACCAGGGGGGTTCACCCCTCCACTTT	CASSPNQGGSPLHF
many	TRBV5-5	NA	TRBJ1-1	TGTGCCAGCAGCTTGGATCAGGAGTCCGCGAACACTGAAGCTTTCTTT	CASSLDQESANTEAFF
many	TRBV18	TRBD1	TRBJ1-4	TGTGCCAGCTCACTTATGGAACAGGGGGAGGCAACAACTAATGAAAAACTGTTTTTT	CASSLMEQGEATTNEKLFF
few	TRBV27	NA	TRBJ1-3	TGTGCCAGCAGTCTCGACGGTAGCTCTGGAAACACCATATATTTT	CASSLDGSSGNTIYF
NA	TRBV2	TRBD1	TRBJ1-5	TGTGCCAGTAGGGGACAGGGCAATCAGCCCCAGCATTTT	CASRGQGNQPQHF
NA	TRBV5-6	NA	TRBJ2-5	TGTGCCAGCAGCTTGGGGCCCACAGGGACAAAGACCCAGTACTTC	CASSLGPTGTKTQYF
NA	TRBV20-1	TRBD1	TRBJ2-1	TGCAGTGCTAGAGAAATACAGGGGATGTTCTACAATGAGCAGTTCTTC	CSAREIQGMFYNEQFF
NA	TRBV7-9	TRBD1	TRBJ1-6	TGTGCCAGCAGCTTGGGGGACAGGGGGCGCAGTTCACCCCTCCACTTT	CASSLGDRGRSSPLHF
few	TRBV29-1	TRBD1	TRBJ1-1	TGCAGCGTTACGACAGGGGGGGGAACTGAAGCTTTCTTT	CSVTTGGGTEAFF
few	TRBV10-3	NA	TRBJ2-3	TGTGCCATCAGTGGCACAGATACGCAGTATTTT	CAISGTDTQYF
many	TRBV25-1	TRBD1	TRBJ1-5	TGTGCCAGCAGTGGAGGGACAGGTGATCAGCCCCAGCATTTT	CASSGGTGDQPQHF
few	TRBV20-1	NA	TRBJ2-6	TGCAGTGCTAGAGATTATTCCGGGGCCAACGTCCTGACTTTC	CSARDYSGANVLTF
NA	TRBV7-2	NA	TRBJ2-1	TGTGCCAGCAGCTTAGGCGGACTGCTCTATGAGCAGTTCTTC	CASSLGGLLYEQFF
many	TRBV29-1	TRBD1	TRBJ1-2	TGCAGCGTTGATCTCAGGGGGGAATGGGGCTACACCTTC	CSVDLRGEWGYTF
NA	TRBV9	NA	TRBJ2-7	TGTGCCAGCAGCCCCAAGGGTGTAATCTACGAGCAGTACTTC	CASSPKGVIYEQYF
few	TRBV20-1	TRBD1	TRBJ2-5	TGCAGTGCTAGAGATCCTGGACAGGTCTATGAGACCCAGTACTTC	CSARDPGQVYETQYF
few	TRBV7-6	NA	TRBJ1-3	TGTGCCAGCAGCTTAGAGTACTCTGGAAACACCATATATTTT	CASSLEYSGNTIYF
once	TRBV24-1	TRBD1	TRBJ2-1	TGTGCCACCAGTGAAGTGGGACAGGAGCAGTTCTTC	CATSEVGQEQFF
few	TRBV18	TRBD1	TRBJ1-2	TGTGCCAGCCTGGAGGGACAGACCTCAAACTATGGCTACACCTTC	CASLEGQTSNYGYTF
NA	TRBV7-3	NA	TRBJ1-1	TGTGCCAGCAGCTTCATTCGACAGGCGAACACTGAAGCTTTCTTT	CASSFIRQANTEAFF
few	TRBV4-1	NA	TRBJ1-1	TGCGCCAGCAGCCAATTAGGGCGTAACACTGAAGCTTTCTTT	CASSQLGRNTEAFF